Listed here are 27 T cell receptor beta chains from one sample, sequenced in a study of metastatic and nonmetastatic thyroid tumors. TCRdb re-called clones via MiXCR from the PCR reads. The sample lists roughly 10,000 clones, about a third occurring once. Thyroid surgery took place with no prior treatment in any patient. Sequenced: tumor tissue. The receptor set was obtained from a female donor with papillary thyroid cancer or a benign thyroid nodule (not recorded which). Some clones in this sample may be carry-over from other donors' samples.

This clone was detected only a few times. The rearrangement uses TRBV28 and TRBJ2-1; 7 bases agree with TRBD2. V was pared by 10 bases and J by 5 bases, with 11 bases of the junction left unmatched. This CDR3 comprises 14 residues. Germline V CDR1 and CDR2: MDHEN, SYDVKM. CDR3 residues: CATLGGTINNEQFF. Written as DNA, the CDR3 is TGTGCCACCCTGGGCGGGACTATCAACAATGAGCAGTTCTTC.

This clone is a singleton in its sample. The V call is TRBV11-2, the J call TRBJ1-2; 7 bases align to TRBD1. After removal of 0 bases from V and 4 bases from J, the junction contained 8 bases not matched to a gene. The CDR3 is made up of 16 amino acids. Germline V lookup: CDR1 SGHAT, CDR2 FQNNGV. The CDR3 nucleotides are TGTGCCAGCAGCTTAGATCTTTCAGGGGGTTGCTATGGCTACACCTTC. Encoded protein: CASSLDLSGGCYGYTF.

This clone appeared once. This chain connects TRBV30 to TRBJ2-7; D unresolved. V lost 2 bases, J lost 9 bases, and 20 bases lay in between. Germline V gene lookup returns CDR1 GTSNPN and CDR2 SVGIG (reference sequence). This CDR3 is 14 amino acids long. The CDR3 region has the DNA TGTGCCTGGAGTAGCCGGGCCACTGGGGTTGCGCAGTACTTC. Amino acids: CAWSSRATGVAQYF.

The V gene is TRBV7-8, the J gene TRBJ2-3; D ambiguous. V was clipped by 2 bases and J by 5 bases, with 5 bases between them. CDR3 length: 12 amino acids. The germline gives CDR1 SGHVS, CDR2 FQNEAQ. This chain's CDR3 is CASSLSEDTQYF. DNA of the CDR3: TGTGCCAGCAGCTTATCCGAAGATACGCAGTATTTT.

By sample share, this clone is medium-sized. The chain employs TRBV7-9 and TRBJ1-2; 7 bases agree with TRBD1. Germline lookup yields CDR1 SEHNR and CDR2 FQNEAQ (reference sequence). V lost 3 bases to trimming and J lost 6 bases; unmatched junction nucleotides: 10. CDR3 size: 15 residues. The CDR3 spells CASSLGLQGFDGYTF. CDR3 DNA sequence: TGTGCCAGCAGCTTGGGTTTACAGGGGTTCGATGGCTACACCTTC.

V is TRBV6-2 or TRBV6-3 and J is TRBJ2-3; TRBD1 matches at 7 bases. The germline V gene encodes CDR1 MNHEY and CDR2 SVGEGT. The CDR3 spans 14 residues. J gave up 6 bases and V 6 bases, and 9 bases lay outside the gene matches. The CDR3 loop is CASRGDRHTDTQYF. In DNA, the CDR3 is TGTGCCAGCAGGGGGGACAGACACACGGATACGCAGTATTTT.

This chain connects TRBV15 to TRBJ1-1; 7 bases align to TRBD1. Trimming took 2 bases from V and 4 from J; bases not matched to a gene: 4. Per germline, CDR1 LNHNV and CDR2 YYDKDF (reference sequence). The CDR3 has 14 residues. The DNA of the CDR3 is TGTGCCACCAGCAGACTGGGGACAGCCACTGAAGCTTTCTTT. Its protein is CATSRLGTATEAFF.

Relative to its sample, this clone is medium-sized. The CDR3 nucleotides are TGTGCCATCAGTAGGGAGTCTGGGGCCAACGTCCTGACTTTC. This translates into CAISRESGANVLTF. The chain is built from TRBV10-3 and TRBJ2-6; TRBD2 is a possible D gene (5 bases). This CDR3 has 14 residues. The V gene lost 5 bases and the J gene lost 1 base, with 6 bases spanning the gap. Germline V gives CDR1 ENHRY, CDR2 SYGVKD.

Remarks on this clone: A single base separates this from a much larger clone, so it may be a read error. The gene calls are TRBV5-8 and TRBJ2-5; the D gene could be TRBD1 or TRBD2 (6 bases each). The V and J ends lost 0 bases and 5 bases respectively, with 14 bases between them. The V gene's germline CDR1 is SGHTS and CDR2 YDEGEE. The length of the CDR3 is 15 residues. CDR3 in DNA: TGTGCCAGCAGCTTGGGCGGGGACATCGGCGAGACCCAGTACTTC. It codes for CASSLGGDIGETQYF. The full variable domain, its missing parts supplied by reference TRBV5-8 and TRBJ2-5, is EAGVTQSPTHLIKTRGQQATLRCSPISGHTSVYWYQQALGLGLQFLLWYDEGEERNRGNFPPRFSGRQFPNYSSELNVNALELEDSALYLCASSLGGDIGETQYFGPGTRLLVL.

The chain has TRBV9 and TRBJ1-3; 7 bases are a match to TRBD1. The CDR3 covers 16 residues. Germline V CDR1 and CDR2: SGDLS, YYNGEE. Trimming removed 0 bases from V and 4 bases from J; junction bases left unmatched: 7. The CDR3 DNA follows: TGTGCCAGCAGCGTAGGGCAGGGGGTAGGAGGAAACACCATATATTTT. This translates into CASSVGQGVGGNTIYF.

To note about this clone: A read error may explain this, as a much larger clone is one base away. The V gene is TRBV27, the J gene TRBJ2-3, with TRBD1 matching 7 bases. CDR3 size: 15 residues. Trimming removed 7 bases from V and 4 bases from J; junction bases left unmatched: 11. Germline V lookup: CDR1 MNHEY, CDR2 SMNVEV (reference sequence). The CDR3 region is CASIDRVRASDTQYF. As DNA, the CDR3 is TGTGCCAGCATAGACAGGGTTCGAGCGTCAGATACGCAGTATTTT.

Judged by abundance, this clone is medium-sized. The rearrangement links TRBV6-2 or TRBV6-3 to TRBJ1-1, with D perhaps matching TRBD1 (5 bases). Trimming shortened V by 4 bases and J by 5 bases, and 11 bases separated the two germline ends. The CDR3 totals 13 residues. The germline V gene encodes CDR1 MNHEY and CDR2 SVGEGT. The CDR3 sequence is CASSFQGGTEAFF. CDR3 bases: TGTGCCAGCAGTTTTCAGGGAGGAACTGAAGCTTTCTTT.

V is TRBV6-1 and J is TRBJ1-2; D remains unclear. Germline values: CDR1 MNHNS, CDR2 SASEGT. Trimming took 6 bases from V and 8 from J, leaving 16 bases between them. The CDR3 covers 13 residues. CDR3 DNA: TGTGCCAGCAGCCCGACTGCGTTTGGGGGCTACACCTTC. It encodes CASSPTAFGGYTF.

This clone is labeled as medium-sized (0.01 to 0.1%). V gene TRBV3-1 combines with J gene TRBJ2-7; no definite D call. The V gene lost 3 bases and the J gene lost 2 bases, with 8 bases spanning the gap. The CDR3 sequence is 13 residues long. The germline CDR1 and CDR2 sequences are LGHDT and YNNKEL (reference sequence). CDR3 bases: TGTGCCAGCAGCCAGGCTGGGGCCTACGAGCAGTACTTC. Protein product: CASSQAGAYEQYF.

By share of the sample, this clone is medium-sized (0.01 to 0.1%). V and J are TRBV11-2 and TRBJ2-1; possibly TRBD1 for D (6 bases). V lost 11 bases to trimming and J lost 0 bases, with 17 bases between them. This CDR3 comprises 15 residues. The germline gives CDR1 SGHAT, CDR2 FQNNGV. The CDR3 sequence is CAVGGDKSSYNEQFF. CDR3 DNA sequence: TGTGCCGTCGGTGGGGACAAGAGCTCCTACAATGAGCAGTTCTTC.

By share of the sample, this clone is medium-sized. The chain links TRBV4-3 to TRBJ1-1; 7 bases are a match to TRBD1. The CDR3 extends over 13 amino acids. The germline V gene encodes CDR1 LGHNA and CDR2 YSLEER. The V segment lost 2 bases and the J segment 8 bases; nucleotides outside the gene matches: 5. The CDR3, as DNA: TGCGCCAGCAGCCAAACTGGGGGACAGGAAGCTTTCTTT. Translating it yields CASSQTGGQEAFF.

This chain uses TRBV5-1 with TRBJ2-3; 11 bases agree with TRBD2. From germline, CDR1 is SGHRS and CDR2 YFSETQ. The CDR3 has 17 amino acids. V dropped 1 base and J dropped 0; count of bases not matched to a gene: 4. The CDR3 DNA is TGCGCCAGCAGCTTGTGGGGACTAGCGGCCAGCACAGATACGCAGTATTTT. Translation: CASSLWGLAASTDTQYF.

The V call is TRBV27, the J call TRBJ2-1; weak D call: TRBD2 (6 bases). V was pared by 8 bases and J by 8 bases, with 19 bases between. The CDR3 consists of 14 residues. Germline CDR1 reads MNHEY; CDR2 reads SMNVEV (reference sequence). The CDR3 sequence is CASSPAGHYDEQFF. CDR3 nucleotide sequence: TGTGCCAGCTCACCCGCGGGGCATTACGATGAGCAGTTCTTC.

This clone was detected many times. The rearrangement joins TRBV7-3 to TRBJ2-1, with D perhaps matching TRBD1 or TRBD2 (6 bases each). This CDR3 region has 14 residues. The germline V gene has CDR1 SGHTA and CDR2 FQGTGA. Trimming took 2 bases from V and 6 from J, leaving 11 bases between them. This CDR3 reads CASSLSWGANEQFF. DNA for the CDR3: TGTGCCAGCAGCTTATCTTGGGGGGCCAATGAGCAGTTCTTC. Using reference TRBV7-3 and TRBJ2-1 for the parts outside the CDR3, the full variable domain is GAGVSQTPSNKVTEKGKYVELRCDPISGHTALYWYRQSLGQGPEFLIYFQGTGAADDSGLPNDRFFAVRPEGSVSTLKIQRTERGDSAVYLCASSLSWGANEQFFGPGTRLTVL.

By its share, this clone is medium-sized. This chain uses TRBV19 with TRBJ2-3, with 14 positions matching TRBD2. V lost 3 bases, J lost 8 bases, and 7 bases stayed unmatched. The CDR3 is made up of 16 amino acids. The V gene's germline CDR1 is LNHDA and CDR2 SQIVND (reference sequence). CDR3 sequence (DNA): TGTGCCAGTAGTATGGGGACTAGCGGGAGTGATGTTACGCAGTATTTT. Translating gives CASSMGTSGSDVTQYF. The full variable domain, completed using reference TRBV19 and TRBJ2-3, is DGGITQSPKYLFRKEGQNVTLSCEQNLNHDAMYWYRQDPGQGLRLIYYSQIVNDFQKGDIAEGYSVSREKKESFPLTVTSAQKNPTAFYLCASSMGTSGSDVTQYFGPGTRLTVL.

This clone counts as medium-sized. This sequence joins TRBV19 and TRBJ2-3; 7 bases match TRBD1. J lost 6 bases, V lost 5 bases, and 8 bases had no gene match. Germline CDR1 LNHDA, CDR2 SQIVND (reference sequence). The CDR3 is made up of 14 amino acids. CDR3 in DNA: TGTGCCAGTAGTGTGACAGGGAACTACGATACGCAGTATTTT. Protein: CASSVTGNYDTQYF.

The V and J genes are TRBV20-1 and TRBJ1-4, with 8 bases fitting TRBD1. The junction had 15 bases not matched to a gene; V was cut back by 4 bases and J by 8 bases. The CDR3 runs to 16 residues. Germline CDR1 and CDR2: DFQATT and SNEGSKA (reference sequence). CDR3: CSATNIGTGDREKLFF. In DNA, the CDR3 is TGCAGTGCTACTAATATCGGGACAGGAGATAGGGAAAAACTGTTTTTT.

In this sample, this clone turned up many times. The chain carries TRBV5-6 and TRBJ2-5; the match to TRBD1 covers 10 bases. In germline, CDR1 is SGHDT, CDR2 YYEEEE. V lost 4 bases to trimming and J lost 2 bases; unmatched junction nucleotides: 2. The CDR3 has 14 amino acids. CDR3 sequence: CASSGTGAQETQYF. DNA for the CDR3: TGTGCCAGCAGCGGGACAGGGGCGCAAGAGACCCAGTACTTC.

This clone was seen just once. The J gene is TRBJ1-2, the V gene TRBV3-1, with D hard to call. Looked up from germline, CDR1 is LGHDT and CDR2 is YNNKEL (reference sequence). Trimming left V 4 bases short and J 8 bases short, with 17 bases between. The CDR3 contains 14 residues. CDR3 loop: CASSPPGIGRGYTF. The CDR3 nucleotides read TGTGCCAGCAGCCCCCCGGGTATAGGTCGGGGCTACACCTTC.

The chain is built from TRBV20-1 and TRBJ1-1, with D perhaps TRBD1 (6 bases). CDR1 and CDR2 from the germline V gene are DFQATT and SNEGSKA (reference sequence). The V end lost 4 bases, the J end lost 5 bases, and 17 bases lay between the germline ends. The CDR3 has 14 residues. The CDR3 is CSAKYPGVGTEAFF. DNA for the CDR3: TGCAGTGCTAAATATCCAGGGGTTGGGACTGAAGCTTTCTTT.

The V call is TRBV20-1, the J call TRBJ2-3; perhaps TRBD1 as D (6 bases). The CDR3 runs 17 residues. CDR1 is DFQATT and CDR2 is SNEGSKA in the germline V gene (reference sequence). V was pared by 6 bases and J by 6 bases, with 28 bases between. As DNA, the CDR3 is TGCAGTGCCACCCGAACCCAGCGGACAGACTTTTTTGATACGCAGTATTTT. Its translation: CSATRTQRTDFFDTQYF.

Worth noting for this clone: It is likely a read error, because the conserved phenylalanine at the end of the CDR3 is missing. V gene TRBV28 combines with J gene TRBJ2-7; no firm D call. Germline lookup yields CDR1 MDHEN and CDR2 SYDVKM. V lost 2 bases, J lost 2 bases, and 4 bases lay in between. The CDR3 extends over 12 amino acids. The CDR3 bases are TGTGCCAGCAGTTTAGGTACCTACGAGCAGTACTCC. This encodes CASSLGTYEQYS.